A selection of T cell receptor beta chains follows, all from one sample in a study of shared clonotypes between healthy human individuals. This table comes from immunoSEQ multiplex PCR, and its TCRdb copy is limited to in-frame clones, with some not included. The sample records about 340,000 clones, over 70% being singletons. Specimen: memory CD4+ T cells sorted from blood. These receptors came from a young man in good health. The CDR3 runs from the conserved cysteine through the conserved F or W. A D gene is named only where the DNA matches it firmly. Size is stated for part of the rows, as once, few or many counts, or as a class when the clone is expanded.

clone size	V gene	D gene	J gene	CDR3 DNA	CDR3 protein
-	TRBV10-3	TRBD2	TRBJ2-1	TGTGCCATCAGCGACGGGACTAGCGGGATCTACAATGAGCAGTTCTTC	CAISDGTSGIYNEQFF
-	TRBV6-6	-	TRBJ1-5	TGTGCCACCACTCGAAAAGAGGGATTCAATCAGCCCCAGCATTTT	CATTRKEGFNQPQHF
-	TRBV19	-	TRBJ1-2	TGTGCCAGTAATCGGGGGCCGATCTATGGCTACACCTTC	CASNRGPIYGYTF
-	TRBV19	TRBD2	TRBJ2-1	TGTGCCACTGAGATGTCTCATGGGAGGGCCGGAAACAATGAGCAGTTCTTC	CATEMSHGRAGNNEQFF
-	TRBV10-1	TRBD2	TRBJ2-7	TGCGCCAGCAGTGAGTCGACAACTAGCGGGAGTATAGGGAATTTATCCTACGAGCAGTACTTC	CASSESTTSGSIGNLSYEQYF
once	TRBV27	TRBD2	TRBJ2-1	TGTGCCAGCAGTTTTGGCAGACTAGCGGGAGGGTATGAGCAGTTCTTC	CASSFGRLAGGYEQFF
-	TRBV7-2	TRBD2	TRBJ2-7	TGTGCCAGCAGCGGACTAGCGGGATCGACGCAGTACTTC	CASSGLAGSTQYF
few	TRBV11-2	-	TRBJ1-1	TGTGCCAGCAGCCTACAGGTGATGAACACTGAAGCTTTCTTT	CASSLQVMNTEAFF
-	TRBV18	TRBD2	TRBJ2-1	TGTGCCAGCTCAAGACCGGGACTAGCGGGAGTCATTGAGCAGTTCTTC	CASSRPGLAGVIEQFF
-	TRBV4-1	-	TRBJ2-5	TGCGCCAGCAGCCAAGGCCGGGGGATAGGGGCAGAGACCCAGTACTTC	CASSQGRGIGAETQYF
-	TRBV2	-	TRBJ2-4	TGTGCCAGCAGTGATTGGGGGGCGAGGTGGAACATTCAGTACTTC	CASSDWGARWNIQYF
few	TRBV7-9	-	TRBJ1-1	TGTGCCAGCAGCTCCGGGGGCACCTTGAACACTGAAGCTTTCTTT	CASSSGGTLNTEAFF
-	TRBV4-1	-	TRBJ2-3	TGCGCCAGCAGCCAATTATTCGGGAGAGGCACAGATACGCAGTATTTT	CASSQLFGRGTDTQYF
-	TRBV5-1	-	TRBJ1-1	TGCGCCAGCAGCTCACAGGGAGAGGAAGCTTTCTTT	CASSSQGEEAFF
few	TRBV7-2	-	TRBJ2-2	TGTGCCAGCAGGGCTTTCGGGGGTAACACCGGGGAGCTGTTTTTT	CASRAFGGNTGELFF
-	TRBV5-1	TRBD1	TRBJ1-1	TGCGCCAGCAGGGGACAGGGAGAGACTGAAGCTTTCTTT	CASRGQGETEAFF
-	TRBV7-2	-	TRBJ2-4	TGTGCCAGCAGCCCTCGACAGATAGTCAGCAAAAACATTCAGTACTTC	CASSPRQIVSKNIQYF
-	TRBV5-8	-	TRBJ2-7	TGTGCCAGCAGCCTTCTGAAACAGAACTCCTACGAGCAGTACTTC	CASSLLKQNSYEQYF
few	TRBV5-4	-	TRBJ1-1	TGTGCCAGCAGCTCGCCCGGGAAAGGGAACACTGAAGCTTTCTTT	CASSSPGKGNTEAFF
-	TRBV27	TRBD1	TRBJ1-1	TGTGCCAGCAGTCCTCGGACAGGGGGCGGAAAAAACACTGAAGCTTTCTTT	CASSPRTGGGKNTEAFF
-	TRBV7-7	-	TRBJ2-1	TGTGCTAGCAGCTTAAACCCCTTCCAAGGAGAGCAGTTCTTC	CASSLNPFQGEQFF
-	TRBV28	-	TRBJ2-2	TGTGCCAGCAGTACACCTACCGGGGAGCTGTTTTTT	CASSTPTGELFF
few	TRBV7-3	-	TRBJ2-7	TGTGCCAGCAGCTCTCGCCCCGGCGGCGAGCAGTACTTC	CASSSRPGGEQYF
-	TRBV28	-	TRBJ2-2	TGTGCCAGCAGTCCCCATTACGGGAGCAAGACGAACACCGGGGAGCTGTTTTTT	CASSPHYGSKTNTGELFF
once	TRBV25-1	TRBD2	TRBJ2-1	TGTGCCAGCAGTGAATCGAGCGGGGGGAGCTCCTACAATGAGCAGTTCTTC	CASSESSGGSSYNEQFF
once	TRBV19	-	TRBJ1-2	TGTGCCAGTAGTATACGGGACACCGGCTATGGCTACACCTTC	CASSIRDTGYGYTF
-	TRBV7-2	-	TRBJ2-7	TGTGCCAGCAGCCAAAGAGCTGGGGAGGACTCCTACGAGCAGTACTTC	CASSQRAGEDSYEQYF
-	TRBV11-3	-	TRBJ1-5	TGTGCCAGCAGCTGGGGCTCGGGGTTCGGAAGGGGCCGGCGAAGTCAGCCCCAGCATTTT	CASSWGSGFGRGRRSQPQHF
-	TRBV7-2	-	TRBJ2-1	TGTGCCAGCAGCTTAGATTACAATGAGCAGTTCTTC	CASSLDYNEQFF
-	TRBV6-1	-	TRBJ2-3	TGTGCCAGCAGTGATACTAGTTATGGGGCAGATACGCAGTATTTT	CASSDTSYGADTQYF
-	TRBV18	TRBD2	TRBJ2-7	TGTGCCAGCTCATCACTAGCGGGAGAGGGGGAGCAGTACTTC	CASSSLAGEGEQYF
-	TRBV7-8	TRBD2	TRBJ2-7	TGTGCCAGCCTATTCCGGGAGGGCCCCCACGAGCAGTACTTC	CASLFREGPHEQYF
few	TRBV6-5	-	TRBJ1-4	TGTGCCAGCTCGAGAGCAACTAATGAAAAACTGTTTTTT	CASSRATNEKLFF
-	TRBV11-3	-	TRBJ2-7	TGTGCCAGCAGCCAGGGTCCATCAAGCTACGAGCAGTACTTC	CASSQGPSSYEQYF
-	TRBV10-1	TRBD1	TRBJ2-3	TGCGCCAGCGGCCGGGACAGCCCCACAGATACGCAGTATTTT	CASGRDSPTDTQYF
many	TRBV2	TRBD2	TRBJ2-1	TGTGCCAGCATCTTTCGGGGGGGCAATGAGCAGTTCTTC	CASIFRGGNEQFF
-	TRBV19	TRBD2	TRBJ2-3	TGTGCCAGTAGTATAGATACTAGCGGGAGGACCACAGATACGCAGTATTTT	CASSIDTSGRTTDTQYF
-	TRBV10-3	-	TRBJ2-1	TGTGCCATCAGTGACTCTGACATTAATGAGCAGTTCTTC	CAISDSDINEQFF
-	TRBV7-9	-	TRBJ2-1	TGTGCCAGCAGCTTAGCCGAGGCGGGACGGAACAATGAGCAGTTCTTC	CASSLAEAGRNNEQFF
-	TRBV25-1	TRBD1	TRBJ1-5	TGTGCCAGCAGTGAACCGGGACAGGGCGACCTCAATCAGCCCCAGCATTTT	CASSEPGQGDLNQPQHF
-	TRBV5-6	-	TRBJ2-7	TGTGCCAGCAGCCCGTCCTGGGACGCTTACGAGCAGTACTTC	CASSPSWDAYEQYF
-	TRBV29-1	-	TRBJ2-3	TGCAGCGCTCTGACAGATACGCAGTATTTT	CSALTDTQYF
-	TRBV5-8	TRBD2	TRBJ2-1	TGTGCCAGCAGCGCCCGACTAGCGAATAATGAGCAGTTCTTC	CASSARLANNEQFF
-	TRBV4-1	-	TRBJ2-3	TGCGCCAGCAGCCAAGGGCGACTAGGTCAGAGCACAGATACGCAGTATTTT	CASSQGRLGQSTDTQYF
-	TRBV6-6	-	TRBJ1-1	TGTGCCAGCAGTTACCAAGCCCCGGGGAACACTGAAGCTTTCTTT	CASSYQAPGNTEAFF
-	TRBV6-1	-	TRBJ2-5	TGTGCCAGCAGTGAAACGTGGCCGGGAAGGGTGGAAGAGACCCAGTACTTC	CASSETWPGRVEETQYF
-	TRBV7-8	-	TRBJ2-2	TGTGCCAGCAGCTTAGCGTTCTTCGAGGAGCTGTTTTTT	CASSLAFFEELFF
once	TRBV5-4	TRBD1	TRBJ1-2	TGTGCCAGCAGCTTGTACAGGGGCACCGGATCTAACTATGGCTACACCTTC	CASSLYRGTGSNYGYTF
-	TRBV4-3	-	TRBJ2-1	TGCGCCAGCAGCACCGGACTAAGTAGGAATGAGCAGTTCTTC	CASSTGLSRNEQFF
-	TRBV2	TRBD1	TRBJ2-3	TGTGCCAGCAGTGACGCAGGGGGCACACAGTATTTT	CASSDAGGTQYF